This passage covers 3 T cell receptor beta chains from one sample sequenced in a study of identical twins. TCRdb used MiXCR to reprocess the 5' RACE reads, holding one entry per CDR3 protein. This sample has around 530,000 distinct CDR3 sequences; 13% to 15% occur once, and the top ten carry less than 0.5%. These data also formed part of another study, on yellow fever vaccine responses in identical twins.

The sequenced sample consisted of CD4+ T cells sorted from blood. The receptors stem from a woman aged 18 to 35 in good health.

V usage is TRBV5-5 and J usage is TRBJ2-3; 10 bases agree with TRBD2. Germline CDR1 reads SGHKS; CDR2 reads YYEKEE (reference sequence). The CDR3 length is 15 residues. V gave up 2 bases and J gave up 3 bases; unmatched junction bases: 3. CDR3: CASSLGTSVTDTQYF. CDR3 sequence (DNA): TGTGCCAGCAGCTTAGGGACTAGCGTTACAGATACGCAGTATTTT.

The chain is built from TRBV2 and TRBJ1-2, with a tentative D call TRBD1 (6 bases). This CDR3 spans 16 amino acids. The V gene's germline CDR1 is SNHLY and CDR2 FYNNEI. Trimming cost V 1 base and J 0 bases, with 12 bases left between them. The CDR3 DNA is TGTGCCAGCAGTGAAGGGGTTGACAGGTCTAACTATGGCTACACCTTC. Protein product: CASSEGVDRSNYGYTF. The entire variable domain, with the rest obtained from reference TRBV2 and TRBJ1-2, is as follows: EPEVTQTPSHQVTQMGQEVILRCVPISNHLYFYWYRQILGQKVEFLVSFYNNEISEKSEIFDDQFSVERPDGSNFTLKIRSTKLEDSAMYFCASSEGVDRSNYGYTFGSGTRLTVV.

V is TRBV5-5 and J is TRBJ1-4, with D maybe TRBD1 (5 bases). The CDR3 loop spans 15 amino acids. Trimming left V 0 bases short and J 4 bases short, with 10 bases between. Germline V gene lookup returns CDR1 SGHKS and CDR2 YYEKEE (reference sequence). The CDR3 is CASSLVQGNNEKLFF. As DNA, the CDR3 is TGTGCCAGCAGCTTGGTGCAGGGTAATAATGAAAAACTGTTTTTT.